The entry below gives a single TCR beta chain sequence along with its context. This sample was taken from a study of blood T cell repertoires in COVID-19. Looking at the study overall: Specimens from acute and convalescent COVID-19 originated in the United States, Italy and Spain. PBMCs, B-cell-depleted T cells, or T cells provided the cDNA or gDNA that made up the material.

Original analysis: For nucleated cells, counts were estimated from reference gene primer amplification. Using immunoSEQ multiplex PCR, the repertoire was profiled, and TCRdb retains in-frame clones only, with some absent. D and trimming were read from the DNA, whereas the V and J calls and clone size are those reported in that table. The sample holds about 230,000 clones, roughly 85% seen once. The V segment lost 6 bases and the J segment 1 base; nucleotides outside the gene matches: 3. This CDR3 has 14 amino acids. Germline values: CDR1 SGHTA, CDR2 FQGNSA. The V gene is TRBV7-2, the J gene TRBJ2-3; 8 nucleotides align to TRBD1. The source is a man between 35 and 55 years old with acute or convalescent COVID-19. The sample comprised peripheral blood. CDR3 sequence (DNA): TGTGCCAGCAGGGCAGGGGGCCGCACAGATACGCAGTATTTT. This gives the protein CASRAGGRTDTQYF. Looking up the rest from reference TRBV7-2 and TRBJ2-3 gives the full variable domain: GAGVSQSPSNKVTEKGKDVELRCDPISGHTALYWYRQSLGQGLEFLIYFQGNSAPDKSGLPSDRFSAERTGGSVSTLTIQRTQQEDSAVYLCASRAGGRTDTQYFGPGTRLTVL.